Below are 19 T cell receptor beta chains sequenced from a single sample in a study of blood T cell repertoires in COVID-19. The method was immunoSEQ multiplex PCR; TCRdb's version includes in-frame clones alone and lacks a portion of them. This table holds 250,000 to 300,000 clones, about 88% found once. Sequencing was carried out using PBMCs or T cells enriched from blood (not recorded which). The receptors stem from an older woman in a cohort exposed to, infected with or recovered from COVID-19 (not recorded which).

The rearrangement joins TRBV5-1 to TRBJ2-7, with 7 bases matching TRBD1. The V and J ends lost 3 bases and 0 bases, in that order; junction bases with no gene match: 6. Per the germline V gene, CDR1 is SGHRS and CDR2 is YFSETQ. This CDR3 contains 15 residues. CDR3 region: CASSYRTGSSYEQYF. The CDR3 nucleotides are TGCGCCAGCAGCTACCGGACAGGTAGCTCCTACGAGCAGTACTTC.

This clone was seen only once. The CDR3 protein is CAWSRGEQYF. The CDR3 DNA follows: TGTGCCTGGAGTCGGGGCGAGCAGTACTTC. The V and J genes are TRBV30 and TRBJ2-7, with D perhaps matching TRBD2 (5 bases). CDR3 length: 10 amino acids. Trimming removed 2 bases from V and 6 bases from J, with 5 bases in between. The germline V gene encodes CDR1 GTSNPN and CDR2 SVGIG (reference sequence).

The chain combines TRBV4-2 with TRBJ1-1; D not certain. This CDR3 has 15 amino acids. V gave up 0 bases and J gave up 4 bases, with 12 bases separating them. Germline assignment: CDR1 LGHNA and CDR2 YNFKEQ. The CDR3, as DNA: TGTGCCAGCAGCCAAGAACCGGGTCTAAGCACTGAAGCTTTCTTT. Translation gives CASSQEPGLSTEAFF.

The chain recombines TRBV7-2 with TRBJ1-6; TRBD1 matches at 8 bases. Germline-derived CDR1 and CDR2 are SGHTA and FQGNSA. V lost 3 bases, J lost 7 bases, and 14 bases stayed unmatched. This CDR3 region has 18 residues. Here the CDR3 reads CASSLYAGGVGTNSPLHF. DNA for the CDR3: TGTGCCAGCAGCTTGTACGCAGGGGGCGTGGGGACCAATTCACCCCTCCACTTT.

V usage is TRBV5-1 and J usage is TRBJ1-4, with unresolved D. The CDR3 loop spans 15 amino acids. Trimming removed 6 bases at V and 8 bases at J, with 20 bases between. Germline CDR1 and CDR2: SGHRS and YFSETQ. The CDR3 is CASTRRNAAEEKLFF. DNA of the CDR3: TGCGCCAGCACCCGAAGGAATGCGGCGGAAGAAAAACTGTTTTTT.

The CDR3 is CASTQEGLTSVSTDTQYF. The CDR3 bases are TGCGCCAGCACACAGGAAGGGCTTACCTCAGTTAGCACAGATACGCAGTATTTT. This rearrangement joins TRBV10-1 to TRBJ2-3; D perhaps matches TRBD1 (5 bases). The germline CDR1 and CDR2 sequences are WNHNN and SYGVQD (reference sequence). V was pared by 7 bases and J by 0 bases, with 23 bases between. CDR3 length: 18 residues.

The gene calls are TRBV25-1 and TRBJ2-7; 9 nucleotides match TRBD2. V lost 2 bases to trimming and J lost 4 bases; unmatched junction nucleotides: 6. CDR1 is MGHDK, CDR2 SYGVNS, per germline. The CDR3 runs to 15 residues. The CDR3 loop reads CASSERAGGWYEQYF. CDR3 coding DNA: TGTGCCAGCAGTGAACGGGCGGGAGGGTGGTACGAGCAGTACTTC.

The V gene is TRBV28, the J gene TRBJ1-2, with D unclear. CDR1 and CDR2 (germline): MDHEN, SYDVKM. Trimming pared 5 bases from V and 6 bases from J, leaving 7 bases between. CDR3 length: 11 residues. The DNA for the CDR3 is TGTGCCAGCAGTCGGGAGGATGGCTACACCTTC. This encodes CASSREDGYTF.

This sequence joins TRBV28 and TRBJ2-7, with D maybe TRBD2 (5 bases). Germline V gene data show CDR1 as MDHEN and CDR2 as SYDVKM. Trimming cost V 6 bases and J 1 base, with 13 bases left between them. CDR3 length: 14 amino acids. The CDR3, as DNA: TGTGCCAGCAGACGCCGGACTGGTTCCTACGAGCAGTACTTC. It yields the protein CASRRRTGSYEQYF.

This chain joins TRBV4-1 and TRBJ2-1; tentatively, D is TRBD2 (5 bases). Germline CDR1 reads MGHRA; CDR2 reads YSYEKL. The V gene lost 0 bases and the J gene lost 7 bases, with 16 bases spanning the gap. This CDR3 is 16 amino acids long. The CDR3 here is CASSQDYVGANNEQFF. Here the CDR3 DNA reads TGCGCCAGCAGCCAAGATTACGTGGGAGCGAATAATGAGCAGTTCTTC.

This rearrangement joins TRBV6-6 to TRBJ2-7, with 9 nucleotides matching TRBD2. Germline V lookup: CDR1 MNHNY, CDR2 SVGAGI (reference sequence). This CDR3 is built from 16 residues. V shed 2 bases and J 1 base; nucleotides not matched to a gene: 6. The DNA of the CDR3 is TGTGCCAGCAGTTACCTTAGCGGGAGAGGGTCCTACGAGCAGTACTTC. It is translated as CASSYLSGRGSYEQYF.

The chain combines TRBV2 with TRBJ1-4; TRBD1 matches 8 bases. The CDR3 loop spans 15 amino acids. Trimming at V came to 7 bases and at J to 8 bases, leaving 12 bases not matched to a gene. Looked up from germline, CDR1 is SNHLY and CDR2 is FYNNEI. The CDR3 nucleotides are TGTGCCAGCACCGACGGCCAGGGGGCGGAAGAAAAACTGTTTTTT. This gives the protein CASTDGQGAEEKLFF. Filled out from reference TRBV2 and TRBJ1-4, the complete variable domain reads EPEVTQTPSHQVTQMGQEVILRCVPISNHLYFYWYRQILGQKVEFLVSFYNNEISEKSEIFDDQFSVERPDGSNFTLKIRSTKLEDSAMYFCASTDGQGAEEKLFFGSGTQLSVL.

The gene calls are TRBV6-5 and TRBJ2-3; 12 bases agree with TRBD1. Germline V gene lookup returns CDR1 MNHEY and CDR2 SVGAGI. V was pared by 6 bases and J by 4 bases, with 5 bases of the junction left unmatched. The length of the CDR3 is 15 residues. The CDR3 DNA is TGTGCCAGCAGGGCCGGGACAGGGGGCGCAGATACGCAGTATTTT. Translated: CASRAGTGGADTQYF.

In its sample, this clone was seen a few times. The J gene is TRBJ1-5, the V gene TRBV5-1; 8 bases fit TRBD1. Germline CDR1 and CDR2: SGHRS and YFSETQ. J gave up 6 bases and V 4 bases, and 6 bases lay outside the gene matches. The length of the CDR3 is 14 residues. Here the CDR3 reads CASSPDRGSQPQHF. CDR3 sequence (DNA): TGCGCCAGCAGCCCCGACAGGGGTAGTCAGCCCCAGCATTTT. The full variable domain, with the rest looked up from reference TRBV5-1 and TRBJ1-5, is KAGVTQTPRYLIKTRGQQVTLSCSPISGHRSVSWYQQTPGQGLQFLFEYFSETQRNKGNFPGRFSGRQFSNSRSEMNVSTLELGDSALYLCASSPDRGSQPQHFGDGTRLSIL.

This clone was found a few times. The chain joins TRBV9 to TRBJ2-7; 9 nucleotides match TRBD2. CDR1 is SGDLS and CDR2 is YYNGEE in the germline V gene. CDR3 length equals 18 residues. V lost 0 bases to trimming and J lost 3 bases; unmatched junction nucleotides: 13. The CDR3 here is CASSVGAELAGTFYEQYF. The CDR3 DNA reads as TGTGCCAGCAGCGTAGGGGCCGAACTAGCGGGCACATTCTACGAGCAGTACTTC.

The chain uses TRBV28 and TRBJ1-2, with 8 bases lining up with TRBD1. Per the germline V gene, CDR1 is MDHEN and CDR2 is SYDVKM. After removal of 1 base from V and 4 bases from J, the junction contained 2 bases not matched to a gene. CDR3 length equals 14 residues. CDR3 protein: CASSLYRGTYGYTF. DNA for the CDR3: TGTGCCAGCAGTTTATACAGGGGGACCTATGGCTACACCTTC.

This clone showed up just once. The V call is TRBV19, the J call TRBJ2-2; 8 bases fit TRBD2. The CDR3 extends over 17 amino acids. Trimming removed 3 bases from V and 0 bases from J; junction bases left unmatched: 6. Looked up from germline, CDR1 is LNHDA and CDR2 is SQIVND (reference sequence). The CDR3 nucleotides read TGTGCCAGTAGTATCGGGCGGGGGGCCCCGAACACCGGGGAGCTGTTTTTT. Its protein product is CASSIGRGAPNTGELFF.

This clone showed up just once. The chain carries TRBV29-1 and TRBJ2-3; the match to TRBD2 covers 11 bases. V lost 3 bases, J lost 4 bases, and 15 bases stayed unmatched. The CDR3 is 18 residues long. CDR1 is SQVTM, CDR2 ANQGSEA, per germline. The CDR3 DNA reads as TGCAGCGTTGAGACTAGCGGGGACTTACCCGGGGGACCAGATACGCAGTATTTT. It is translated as CSVETSGDLPGGPDTQYF.

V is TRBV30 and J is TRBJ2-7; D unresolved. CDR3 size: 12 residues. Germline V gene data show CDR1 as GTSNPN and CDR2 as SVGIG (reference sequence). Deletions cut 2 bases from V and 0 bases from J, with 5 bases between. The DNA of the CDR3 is TGTGCCTGGAGTCGGTTCTCCTACGAGCAGTACTTC. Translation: CAWSRFSYEQYF.